These 30 T cell receptor beta chains were all obtained from the same sample, sequenced in a study of cytomegalovirus exposure and HLA in healthy donors. With 60 Vbeta and 13 Jbeta primers, the PCR was carried out. The assay was immunoSEQ multiplex PCR, and TCRdb's table has in-frame clones only and misses some. The profile shows approximately 130,000 clones, 65% to 85% of them singletons. The material sequenced was PBMCs. These receptor sequences come from a woman in her 40s in good health and CMV-seronegative.

V and J are TRBV5-1 and TRBJ1-2; a possible D gene is TRBD1 (6 bases). The germline CDR1 and CDR2 sequences are SGHRS and YFSETQ. The CDR3 sequence is 16 residues long. With 4 bases removed from V and 0 bases from J, the gap between germline ends came to 16 bases. The CDR3 is CASSPGQSRANYGYTF. The DNA for the CDR3 is TGCGCCAGCAGCCCAGGACAGAGCCGAGCTAACTATGGCTACACCTTC. Filled out from reference TRBV5-1 and TRBJ1-2, the complete variable domain reads KAGVTQTPRYLIKTRGQQVTLSCSPISGHRSVSWYQQTPGQGLQFLFEYFSETQRNKGNFPGRFSGRQFSNSRSEMNVSTLELGDSALYLCASSPGQSRANYGYTFGSGTRLTVV.

The chain combines TRBV7-2 with TRBJ2-7; 9 bases are shared with TRBD2. The germline CDR1 and CDR2 sequences are SGHTA and FQGNSA. This CDR3 is built from 15 residues. Trimming took 5 bases from V and 1 from J; bases not matched to a gene: 6. The CDR3 spells CASSRSGSPSYEQYF. DNA of the CDR3: TGTGCCAGCAGCCGTAGCGGGAGCCCTTCCTACGAGCAGTACTTC. The full variable domain, its missing parts supplied by reference TRBV7-2 and TRBJ2-7, is GAGVSQSPSNKVTEKGKDVELRCDPISGHTALYWYRQSLGQGLEFLIYFQGNSAPDKSGLPSDRFSAERTGGSVSTLTIQRTQQEDSAVYLCASSRSGSPSYEQYFGPGTRLTVT.

This chain connects TRBV9 to TRBJ1-4, with D possibly TRBD1 on 6 matching bases. V shed 4 bases and J shed 3 bases, with 16 bases lying between them. Germline V lookup: CDR1 SGDLS, CDR2 YYNGEE. The CDR3 contains 16 residues. CDR3 nucleotide sequence: TGTGCCAGCAGCCCCGATCCTGGGGGCCCTAATGAAAAACTGTTTTTT. Protein: CASSPDPGGPNEKLFF.

The chain is built from TRBV5-6 and TRBJ2-6; possibly TRBD1 for D (6 bases). V lost 7 bases and J 3 bases, leaving 20 bases between the germline ends. This CDR3 contains 17 residues. Germline CDR1 is SGHDT and CDR2 is YYEEEE. CDR3 coding DNA: TGTGCCAGCTTAGTGACAGGACACCTCTTTGGGGCCAACGTCCTGACTTTC. It is translated as CASLVTGHLFGANVLTF.

The chain has TRBV28 and TRBJ2-5; 7 bases are a match to TRBD2. This CDR3 spans 15 amino acids. Losses at the gene ends were 5 bases for V and 5 bases for J; bases not matched to a gene: 11. The germline V gene encodes CDR1 MDHEN and CDR2 SYDVKM. In DNA, the CDR3 is TGTGCCAGCAGTCGGGGGGAGGGCGTTGGGGAGACCCAGTACTTC. Translation: CASSRGEGVGETQYF.

This clone was seen only once. This chain connects TRBV27 to TRBJ1-2; 7 bases map to TRBD1. This CDR3 has 17 amino acids. Germline V CDR1 and CDR2: MNHEY, SMNVEV (reference sequence). V shed 5 bases, J shed 0 bases, and the junction held 12 bases outside the gene matches. The CDR3 protein is CASSPSGTVFANYGYTF. The CDR3 coding sequence is TGTGCCAGCAGTCCCTCCGGGACAGTATTTGCTAACTATGGCTACACCTTC.

The rearrangement uses TRBV28 and TRBJ1-2; 7 nucleotides line up with TRBD1. CDR3 size: 13 residues. Germline loops: CDR1 MDHEN, CDR2 SYDVKM. J gave up 4 bases and V 4 bases, and 3 bases lay outside the gene matches. CDR3 bases: TGTGCCAGCAGTTCTGGGACAGCCTATGGCTACACCTTC. Its translation is CASSSGTAYGYTF.

J is TRBJ2-1 and V is TRBV11-2, with 10 nucleotides matching TRBD2. V gave up 1 base and J gave up 7 bases; unmatched junction bases: 7. Germline V gene sequence: CDR1 SGHAT, CDR2 FQNNGV. The CDR3 contains 16 residues. In DNA form, the CDR3 reads TGTGCCAGCAGCTTAGGGGAGCGGGGGGGCCGAAATGAGCAGTTCTTC. As protein: CASSLGERGGRNEQFF. Combining the CDR3 with reference TRBV11-2 and TRBJ2-1 gives the whole variable domain EAGVAQSPRYKIIEKRQSVAFWCNPISGHATLYWYQQILGQGPKLLIQFQNNGVVDDSQLPKDRFSAERLKGVDSTLKIQPAKLEDSAVYLCASSLGERGGRNEQFFGPGTRLTVL.

With respect to this clone: Other DNA sequences in this specimen translate into the identical CDR3. The V and J genes are TRBV4-1 and TRBJ2-7; 9 bases match TRBD1. The CDR3 has 16 amino acids. After removal of 0 bases from V and 0 bases from J, the junction contained 3 bases not matched to a gene. CDR1 and CDR2 from the germline V gene are MGHRA and YSYEKL. Here the CDR3 DNA reads TGCGCCAGCAGCCAAGACGCGGGACAGGGCTCCTACGAGCAGTACTTC. Encoded protein: CASSQDAGQGSYEQYF.

V gene TRBV6-5 combines with J gene TRBJ2-5, with no clear D. The germline V and J ends were trimmed by 11 bases and 2 bases, with 15 bases remaining between them. The CDR3 extends over 13 amino acids. Germline V gene data show CDR1 as MNHEY and CDR2 as SVGAGI. CDR3: CAGQEPIQETQYF. The DNA for the CDR3 is TGTGCCGGCCAGGAACCAATACAAGAGACCCAGTACTTC.

V is TRBV7-2 and J is TRBJ1-1; TRBD1 is a possible D gene (5 bases). The CDR3 has 17 amino acids. V dropped 3 bases and J dropped 0 bases, with 17 bases sitting between them. Germline assignment: CDR1 SGHTA and CDR2 FQGNSA. The CDR3 reads CASSLRGGSLMNTEAFF. As DNA, the CDR3 is TGTGCCAGCAGCTTGCGGGGCGGCAGCCTCATGAACACTGAAGCTTTCTTT.

In this sample, this clone turned up once. V gene TRBV5-1 combines with J gene TRBJ1-5; 11 bases line up with TRBD1. After removal of 5 bases from V and 6 bases from J, the junction contained 7 bases not matched to a gene. The length of the CDR3 is 15 residues. Germline CDR1 reads SGHRS; CDR2 reads YFSETQ. CDR3 sequence reads: CASRRGQGASQPQHF. The CDR3 nucleotides read TGCGCCAGCAGACGTGGACAGGGGGCGAGTCAGCCCCAGCATTTT.

In nucleotides, the CDR3 is TGCGCCAGCAGTCGCGGGGCGCGGGTTCACTACGAGCAGTACTTC. This translates into CASSRGARVHYEQYF. This chain uses TRBV23-1 with TRBJ2-7, with D perhaps TRBD2 (6 bases). TRBV23-1 is an ORF, with its function uncertain. This CDR3 spans 15 amino acids. The V and J ends lost 4 bases and 3 bases respectively, with 16 bases between them.

This clone has only a few counts. V gene TRBV10-3 combines with J gene TRBJ1-4, with 8 bases lining up with TRBD1. This CDR3 has 13 amino acids. CDR1 is ENHRY, CDR2 SYGVKD, per germline. With V trimmed by 4 bases and J by 8 bases, 3 bases remained unmatched. CDR3 DNA: TGTGCCATCAGTGGACAGGGGATCGAAAAACTGTTTTTT. The encoded protein is CAISGQGIEKLFF.

Only a few counts were recorded for this clone. CDR3 amino acids: CASRETGQNTEAFF. Written as DNA, the CDR3 is TGTGCCAGCAGAGAGACAGGTCAGAACACTGAAGCTTTCTTT. The chain carries TRBV6-5 and TRBJ1-1, with D possibly TRBD1 on 6 matching bases. V dropped 6 bases and J dropped 1 base, with 12 bases sitting between them. Germline lookup yields CDR1 MNHEY and CDR2 SVGAGI. There are 14 residues in the CDR3.

This rearrangement joins TRBV7-6 to TRBJ2-1; TRBD2 matches 13 bases. The CDR3 runs 15 residues. The V segment lost 5 bases and the J segment 7 bases; nucleotides outside the gene matches: 5. Germline CDR1 reads SGHVS; CDR2 reads FNYEAQ. CDR3 nucleotides: TGTGCCAGCAGCCCAACTAGCGGGGGGGGAAATGAGCAGTTCTTC. It translates to CASSPTSGGGNEQFF.

This clone has a handful of counts. The chain uses TRBV5-1 and TRBJ2-1, with 7 bases lining up with TRBD2. The V gene's germline CDR1 is SGHRS and CDR2 YFSETQ. The CDR3 is made up of 15 amino acids. Losses at the gene ends were 4 bases for V and 5 bases for J; bases not matched to a gene: 9. CDR3 sequence (DNA): TGCGCCAGCAGCATCAATAGCGGGCCGAACAATGAGCAGTTCTTC. Its translation is CASSINSGPNNEQFF.

The chain uses TRBV5-1 and TRBJ2-2; D possibly corresponds to TRBD1 (5 bases). Germline V gives CDR1 SGHRS, CDR2 YFSETQ. The V gene lost 7 bases and the J gene lost 0 bases, with 7 bases spanning the gap. The CDR3 has 13 amino acids. CDR3 nucleotides: TGCGCCAGCGGGGCTTCGAACACCGGGGAGCTGTTTTTT. It yields the protein CASGASNTGELFF.

J is TRBJ1-4 and V is TRBV27; the D is unclear. Germline assignment: CDR1 MNHEY and CDR2 SMNVEV (reference sequence). This CDR3 has 14 residues. V lost 3 bases, J lost 7 bases, and 12 bases lay in between. For the CDR3, the DNA is TGTGCCAGCAGTTTCCAGGCAGTGGGTGAAAAACTGTTTTTT. Encoded protein: CASSFQAVGEKLFF.

The chain has TRBV30 and TRBJ1-4; TRBD1 is a possible D gene (5 bases). The CDR3 sequence is 16 residues long. The V end was cut by 2 bases, the J end by 3 bases, with 16 bases between. In germline, CDR1 is GTSNPN, CDR2 SVGIG (reference sequence). The CDR3 reads CAWSPISGLSNEKLFF. For the CDR3, the DNA is TGTGCCTGGAGTCCCATCTCAGGGCTCTCTAATGAAAAACTGTTTTTT.

The rearrangement uses TRBV6-5 and TRBJ1-1; 8 nucleotides match TRBD1. The trim removed 5 bases at V and 0 bases at J, leaving 5 bases unmatched. CDR1 and CDR2 (germline): MNHEY, SVGAGI. The length of the CDR3 is 15 residues. Here the CDR3 DNA reads TGTGCCAGCAGTATCCGACAGGGGTTGAACACTGAAGCTTTCTTT. It translates to CASSIRQGLNTEAFF.

In its sample, this clone was seen a few times. The same CDR3 arises from other DNA sequences in this sample as well. The chain carries TRBV6-5 and TRBJ1-2; the match to TRBD1 covers 8 bases. This CDR3 has 13 residues. Trimming removed 5 bases from V and 4 bases from J; junction bases left unmatched: 3. Per the germline V gene, CDR1 is MNHEY and CDR2 is SVGAGI. CDR3 bases: TGTGCCAGCAGTCGACAGGGGTCCTATGGCTACACCTTC. As protein: CASSRQGSYGYTF.

The chain joins TRBV27 to TRBJ2-1; D may be TRBD1 (5 bases). Trimming shortened V by 4 bases and J by 6 bases, and 10 bases separated the two germline ends. This CDR3 region has 13 residues. Germline V gives CDR1 MNHEY, CDR2 SMNVEV (reference sequence). CDR3 DNA: TGTGCCAGCAGTTACTCTAGGGGCAATGAGCAGTTCTTC. Its protein is CASSYSRGNEQFF.

CDR3 bases: TGTGCCAGCAGCTTAGGGGGAGGGAGTCCTGGAAACACCATATATTTT. Amino acids: CASSLGGGSPGNTIYF. The chain uses TRBV13 and TRBJ1-3; no clear D gene. Between the trimmed V and J ends, which lost 0 bases and 2 bases, there was a span of 11 bases. The V gene's germline CDR1 is PRHDT and CDR2 FYEKMQ (reference sequence). The CDR3 consists of 16 residues.

V usage is TRBV30 and J usage is TRBJ2-1; 13 bases match TRBD2. V dropped 1 base and J dropped 7; count of bases not matched to a gene: 7. The germline gives CDR1 GTSNPN, CDR2 SVGIG (reference sequence). CDR3 length equals 16 residues. The CDR3 loop reads CAWSAWTSGSGNEQFF. CDR3 DNA: TGTGCCTGGAGTGCTTGGACTAGCGGGAGTGGAAATGAGCAGTTCTTC.

J is TRBJ2-5 and V is TRBV6-1, with D perhaps TRBD2 (5 bases). Per the germline V gene, CDR1 is MNHNS and CDR2 is SASEGT. The CDR3 covers 16 residues. V was cut by 4 bases and J by 5 bases, with 20 bases left in between. CDR3 nucleotides: TGTGCCAGCAGTGCAAAAAGGCGGGTCCTAGGGGAGACCCAGTACTTC. This translates into CASSAKRRVLGETQYF.

V and J are TRBV5-4 and TRBJ2-3; 8 bases map to TRBD1. Germline lookup yields CDR1 SGHNT and CDR2 YYREEE (reference sequence). CDR3 length: 14 amino acids. The V segment lost 3 bases and the J segment 0 bases; nucleotides outside the gene matches: 0. CDR3 region: CASSWDRSTDTQYF. Written as DNA, the CDR3 is TGTGCCAGCAGCTGGGACAGGAGCACAGATACGCAGTATTTT. Full variable domain (rest looked up from reference TRBV5-4 and TRBJ2-3): ETGVTQSPTHLIKTRGQQVTLRCSSQSGHNTVSWYQQALGQGPQFIFQYYREEENGRGNFPPRFSGLQFPNYSSELNVNALELDDSALYLCASSWDRSTDTQYFGPGTRLTVL.

The chain carries TRBV25-1 and TRBJ2-2, with a weak D call TRBD2 (7 bases). The CDR3 runs 16 residues. V was pared by 6 bases and J by 2 bases, with 16 bases between. Germline lookup yields CDR1 MGHDK and CDR2 SYGVNS. CDR3 region: CASRALGGGNTGELFF. In DNA, the CDR3 is TGTGCCAGCAGGGCCCTAGGGGGGGGAAACACCGGGGAGCTGTTTTTT.

The CDR3 DNA reads TGTGCCAGCAGCCTGACTAGAGTAACAGATACGCAGTATTTT. It codes for CASSLTRVTDTQYF. The rearrangement uses TRBV7-3 and TRBJ2-3; perhaps TRBD2 as D (6 bases). The length of the CDR3 is 14 residues. Per the germline V gene, CDR1 is SGHTA and CDR2 is FQGTGA. Trimming left V 5 bases short and J 3 bases short, with 12 bases between.

This clone has a single count. This chain joins TRBV7-8 and TRBJ2-5; no clear D. V lost 0 bases, J lost 1 base, and 6 bases lay in between. CDR3 size: 14 residues. CDR1 is SGHVS and CDR2 is FQNEAQ in the germline V gene. CDR3: CASSLAWAQETQYF. CDR3 nucleotides: TGTGCCAGCAGCTTAGCGTGGGCCCAAGAGACCCAGTACTTC.